The entry below gives a single TCR beta chain sequence along with its context. Its antigen is unidentified. Synthesis of TCR beta cDNA relied on 5'RACE template switching carrying UMIs. TCRdb re-analyzed the 5' RACE reads; it lists each CDR3 protein once, without DNA. This repertoire includes around 280,000 distinct CDR3 sequences. This CDR3 contains 16 residues. The data derive from a study of T cells expressing NK-cell markers. Overall study context: Just one sequenced donor of eight was HCMV-seronegative, while seven were seropositive.

General observations from the study: Expanded NKG2C+ T cell clones had unclear HCMV specificity. Leadership of the CD3+CD56-NKG2C+ fraction also belonged to these clonotypes in a handful of donors.

The TCR comes from a man between 18 and 35 years old in good health. The rearrangement links TRBV12-3 or TRBV12-4 to TRBJ2-3; the D call of TRBD2 rests on TCRdb alone, since no DNA is present to check it. The sequenced material came from blood T cells: a sorted CD56 or NKG2C T cell subset, CD4+ or CD8+ T cells, or bulk PBMC T cells (not recorded which). The CDR3: CASSLESSGSGDTQYF.